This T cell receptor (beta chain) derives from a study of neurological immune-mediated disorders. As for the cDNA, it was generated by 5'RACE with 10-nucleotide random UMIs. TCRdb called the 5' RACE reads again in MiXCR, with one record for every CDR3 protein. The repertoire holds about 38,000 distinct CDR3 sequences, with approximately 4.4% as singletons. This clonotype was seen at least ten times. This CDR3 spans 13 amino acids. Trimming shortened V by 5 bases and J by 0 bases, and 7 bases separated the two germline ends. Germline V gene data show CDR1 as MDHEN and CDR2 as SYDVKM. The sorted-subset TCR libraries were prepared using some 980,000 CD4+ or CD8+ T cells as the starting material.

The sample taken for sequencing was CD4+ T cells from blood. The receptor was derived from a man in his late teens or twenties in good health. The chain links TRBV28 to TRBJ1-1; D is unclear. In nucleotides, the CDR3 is TGTGCCAGCAGTCCACCTATGAACACTGAAGCTTTCTTT. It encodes CASSPPMNTEAFF.